This TCR beta chain came from a study of response to subunit inactivated influenza vaccine. Overall study results and limits: Each seasonal flu vaccination may recruit only limited new T cells, authors suggested.

Each CDR3 protein is one row after TCRdb ran MiXCR on the RT-PCR reads. Of under 950,000 distinct CDR3 sequences in the sample, about 20% are singletons; the top ten hold about 9.4%. A note on this clonotype: Its matching antigen is unknown.

The CDR3 sequence is 16 residues long. CDR1 SGHAT and CDR2 FQNNGV come from the germline V gene. Trimming removed 2 bases from V and 4 bases from J; junction bases left unmatched: 8. The sequencing here drew on PBMCs from blood, taken roughly 5 days after vaccination. The rearrangement links TRBV11-2 to TRBJ1-2; 9 bases match TRBD1. The source of this sequence is a middle-aged man who received an inactivated influenza vaccine. CDR3: CASSLTTGGGSYGYTF. The CDR3 DNA follows: TGTGCCAGCAGCTTAACTACAGGGGGCGGAAGCTATGGCTACACCTTC.